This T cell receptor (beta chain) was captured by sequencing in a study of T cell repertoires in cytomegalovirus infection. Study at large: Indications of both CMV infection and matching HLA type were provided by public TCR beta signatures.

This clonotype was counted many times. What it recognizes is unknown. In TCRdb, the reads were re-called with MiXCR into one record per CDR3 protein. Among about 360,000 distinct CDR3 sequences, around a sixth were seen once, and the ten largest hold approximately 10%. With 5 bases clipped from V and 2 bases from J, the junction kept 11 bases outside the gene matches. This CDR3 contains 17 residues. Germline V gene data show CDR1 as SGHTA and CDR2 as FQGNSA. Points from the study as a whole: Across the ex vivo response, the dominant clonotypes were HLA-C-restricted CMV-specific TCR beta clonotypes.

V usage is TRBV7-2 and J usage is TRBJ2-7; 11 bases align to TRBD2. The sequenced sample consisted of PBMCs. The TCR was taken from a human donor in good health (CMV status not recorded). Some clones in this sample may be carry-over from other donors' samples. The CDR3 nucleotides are TGTGCCAGCAGCCCGAGGGGGGGGACTAGCGGAACCTACGAGCAGTACTTC. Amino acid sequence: CASSPRGGTSGTYEQYF.